These 13 T cell receptor beta chains were sequenced from one sample in a study of T cells in Graves' hyperthyroidism and ophthalmopathy. Amplified regions were TCR beta CDR3 sequences from RNA transcripts. The primer set for the first-round RT-PCR of the TCR CDR3 was HTBI. TCRdb fed the multiplex PCR reads into MiXCR, producing one record per CDR3 protein. This table has hundreds of thousands of distinct CDR3 sequences, about 13% appearing once. Sequencing used blood. These receptors all stem from a woman aged 18-30 years with Graves' hyperthyroidism.

This clonotype has at least ten counts. The chain carries TRBV18 and TRBJ2-5, with 9 bases aligning to TRBD1. The CDR3 totals 14 residues. Per the germline V gene, CDR1 is KGHSH and CDR2 is LQKENI. V lost 4 bases, J lost 5 bases, and 5 bases stayed unmatched. The chain's CDR3 is CASSRGQGFETQYF. The CDR3 DNA is TGTGCCAGCTCACGAGGACAGGGGTTTGAGACCCAGTACTTC.

This clonotype was recorded a few times. This sequence joins TRBV5-8 and TRBJ2-2, with 7 bases identical to TRBD2. Germline CDR1 and CDR2: SGHTS and YDEGEE. CDR3 length: 15 amino acids. The CDR3 loop is CANHSAGSGTGELFF. The CDR3 region has the DNA TGTGCTAACCATTCAGCGGGGTCGGGCACCGGGGAGCTGTTTTTT. Drawing the rest from reference TRBV5-8 and TRBJ2-2, the complete variable domain is EAGVTQSPTHLIKTRGQQATLRCSPISGHTSVYWYQQALGLGLQFLLWYDEGEERNRGNFPPRFSGRQFPNYSSELNVNALELEDSALYLCANHSAGSGTGELFFGEGSRLTVL.

This clonotype occurred many times. The chain employs TRBV6-2 or TRBV6-3 and TRBJ1-1, with D possibly being TRBD1 (5 bases). This CDR3 is 17 amino acids long. The ends were cut back, 2 bases at V and 0 bases at J, with 16 bases in the middle. Per the germline V gene, CDR1 is MNHEY and CDR2 is SVGEGT. This chain's CDR3 is CASSYPSGRGLNTEAFF. The DNA of the CDR3 is TGTGCCAGCAGTTACCCGTCAGGGCGGGGGTTGAACACTGAAGCTTTCTTT.

This clonotype has a count of ten or more. The chain combines TRBV20-1 with TRBJ2-7, with 8 bases identical to TRBD1. The CDR3 has 12 amino acids. Per germline, CDR1 DFQATT and CDR2 SNEGSKA (reference sequence). Unmatched junction bases numbered 6, after V lost 6 bases and J lost 5 bases. Here the CDR3 reads CSAPDRVHEQYF. The CDR3 DNA sequence: TGCAGTGCCCCGGACAGGGTCCACGAGCAGTACTTC.

This clonotype was detected many times. This sequence joins TRBV12-3 or TRBV12-4 and TRBJ2-1; 8 bases fit TRBD2. V gave up 2 bases and J gave up 2 bases; unmatched junction bases: 5. The CDR3 runs 16 residues. The CDR3 sequence is CASSLSRREAYNEQFF. CDR3 bases: TGTGCCAGCAGTTTATCCCGGCGGGAGGCCTACAATGAGCAGTTCTTC.

This clonotype was recorded many times. Germline and junction disagree at one end, which may indicate a read error. The chain uses TRBV20-1 and TRBJ2-3; possible D gene TRBD1, 7 bases. Germline assignment: CDR1 DFQATT and CDR2 SNEGSKA (reference sequence). This CDR3 has 20 residues. The CDR3: CSASGQDLTRQGLHTDAQYF. CDR3 nucleotides: TGCAGTGCTAGCGGGCAGGACCTAACTCGACAGGGACTTCACACAGATGCGCAGTATTTT.

This clonotype has a count of ten or more. J is TRBJ1-2 and V is TRBV2, with D hard to call. The CDR3 has 14 residues. Per the germline V gene, CDR1 is SNHLY and CDR2 is FYNNEI. V lost 0 bases and J lost 2, with 7 bases in between. Here the CDR3 reads CASSEALGNYGYTF. CDR3 DNA sequence: TGTGCCAGCAGTGAAGCGCTAGGGAACTATGGCTACACCTTC.

This clonotype was seen many times. The chain has TRBV28 and TRBJ1-2, with TRBD1 as a possible D gene (6 bases). Trimming removed 2 bases at V and 3 bases at J, with 19 bases between. The germline CDR1 and CDR2 sequences are MDHEN and SYDVKM. The CDR3 loop spans 17 amino acids. The CDR3 DNA is TGTGCCAGCAGTTTAAGCCCTGAGCGGGGGCATGACTATGGCTACACCTTC. This encodes CASSLSPERGHDYGYTF.

This clonotype came up many times. V gene TRBV6-1 combines with J gene TRBJ2-7; TRBD1 matches at 9 bases. Germline CDR1 is MNHNS and CDR2 is SASEGT. The V segment lost 5 bases and the J segment 6 bases; nucleotides outside the gene matches: 8. The CDR3 is 14 amino acids. The CDR3 DNA reads TGTGCCAGCAGTTACGGGACAGGGCTGGCCGAGCAGTACTTC. Translation: CASSYGTGLAEQYF.

This clonotype has only one observation. The chain uses TRBV10-3 and TRBJ2-7; 8 bases fit TRBD1. This CDR3 is 13 amino acids long. Germline V lookup: CDR1 ENHRY, CDR2 SYGVKD. With 5 bases clipped from V and 3 bases from J, the junction kept 3 bases outside the gene matches. This CDR3 is CAISRDRGYEQYF. The CDR3 nucleotides are TGTGCCATCAGTCGAGACAGGGGCTACGAGCAGTACTTC.

In its sample, this clonotype was seen many times. This chain connects TRBV20-1 to TRBJ2-3, with D maybe TRBD2 (5 bases). The CDR3 has 13 amino acids. Trimming cost V 3 bases and J 3 bases, with 10 bases left between them. CDR1 and CDR2 from the germline V gene are DFQATT and SNEGSKA (reference sequence). The CDR3 here is CSASGVGTDTQYF. In DNA, the CDR3 is TGCAGTGCTAGCGGGGTCGGGACAGATACGCAGTATTTT.

This clonotype was recorded at least ten times. V usage is TRBV28 and J usage is TRBJ2-1, with D possibly being TRBD1 (6 bases). Germline V gene data show CDR1 as MDHEN and CDR2 as SYDVKM. Trimming shortened V by 3 bases and J by 9 bases, and 12 bases separated the two germline ends. There are 13 residues in the CDR3. In DNA form, the CDR3 reads TGTGCCAGCAGTTTGGGGCAGGGGTCTGAGCAGTTCTTC. It encodes CASSLGQGSEQFF.

About this clonotype: This sequence may be a read error, since a much larger clone differs from it by one base. The chain recombines TRBV10-2 with TRBJ1-6; D remains ambiguous. CDR1 WSHSY and CDR2 SAAADI come from the germline V gene. The CDR3 consists of 14 residues. This chain's CDR3 is CAGSEAFRDSPLHF. Written as DNA, the CDR3 is TGCGCCGGCAGTGAGGCCTTCCGGGATTCACCCCTCCACTTT.